These 6 T cell receptor beta chains share one sample of origin, sequenced in a study of CD8 T cells in ankylosing spondylitis. Study-wide findings and caveats: In ankylosing spondylitis blood, a motif of roughly 8 highly homologous TCR beta variants appeared characteristic.

Each CDR3 protein gets one entry after TCRdb re-called the 5' RACE reads with MiXCR. The sample has 500,000 or so distinct CDR3 sequences, roughly 5.2% seen once; the top ten hold approximately 4%. What these receptors recognize is not known. The sequenced sample consisted of blood, either unsorted or a sorted T cell fraction (not recorded which). The receptors come from a male donor with ankylosing spondylitis.

A few counts support this clonotype. The genes are TRBV28 and TRBJ2-7; weak D call: TRBD1 (6 bases). The ends were cut back, 2 bases at V and 7 bases at J, with 18 bases in the middle. CDR1 and CDR2 from the germline V gene are MDHEN and SYDVKM. The CDR3 is made up of 15 amino acids. CDR3 in amino acids: CASSLPRQGKWEQYF. For the CDR3, the DNA is TGTGCCAGCAGTTTACCCCGGCAGGGGAAGTGGGAGCAGTACTTC.

A few counts support this clonotype. The DNA for the CDR3 is TGTGCCAGCAGTTTTAGGGCAGGGTCCTATGGCTACACCTTC. Translation gives CASSFRAGSYGYTF. V and J are TRBV27 and TRBJ1-2; D perhaps matches TRBD1 (5 bases). V dropped 3 bases and J dropped 4 bases, with 12 bases sitting between them. The CDR3 loop spans 14 amino acids. The germline gives CDR1 MNHEY, CDR2 SMNVEV (reference sequence).

This rearrangement joins TRBV10-3 to TRBJ2-1; 11 bases are shared with TRBD2. The CDR3 runs to 19 residues. Trimming at V came to 7 bases and at J to 0 bases, leaving 14 bases not matched to a gene. From germline, CDR1 is ENHRY and CDR2 SYGVKD. The CDR3 nucleotides read TGTGCCATCAAATCTCTCGGGGTAGCGGGAGGGAGCTCCTACAATGAGCAGTTCTTC. This sequence encodes CAIKSLGVAGGSSYNEQFF.

Many counts were recorded for this clonotype. The chain employs TRBV12-3 or TRBV12-4 and TRBJ2-3, with 13 bases aligning to TRBD2. The V gene end was trimmed by 6 bases and the J gene end by 6 bases; junction bases not matched to a gene: 3. The CDR3 loop spans 14 amino acids. The CDR3 region has the DNA TGTGCCAGCAGGAGGACTAGCGGGGGCGATACGCAGTATTTT. The encoded protein is CASRRTSGGDTQYF.

This clonotype has a count of ten or more. CDR3 protein: CASSFRGREGTEAFF. DNA for the CDR3: TGCGCCAGCAGCTTTCGTGGTCGCGAGGGGACTGAAGCTTTCTTT. V gene TRBV5-1 combines with J gene TRBJ1-1; D might be TRBD1 (5 bases). CDR3 length: 15 amino acids. Germline lookup yields CDR1 SGHRS and CDR2 YFSETQ. The germline V and J ends were trimmed by 2 bases and 5 bases, with 16 bases remaining between them.

Turning to this clonotype: At one end the junction does not follow the germline gene, possibly because of a read error. V and J are TRBV5-1 and TRBJ1-1; perhaps TRBD1 as D (6 bases). CDR1 and CDR2 from the germline V gene are SGHRS and YFSETQ. This CDR3 is 13 amino acids long. The CDR3 loop is CASSPSRDTDAFF. As DNA, the CDR3 is TGCGCCAGCAGCCCCAGTCGGGACACTGACGCTTTCTTT.